These T cell receptor beta chains were read from a single sample in a study of T cell changes during pregnancy in multiple sclerosis. Libraries were prepared by immunoSEQ multiplex PCR; TCRdb keeps only in-frame clonotypes and omits some of them. The sample has 55,000 to 85,000 clones; approximately 94% are singletons. Sequences were derived from peripheral blood, sampled in the third trimester of pregnancy. The receptor set was obtained from a female donor with multiple sclerosis, enrolled in a pregnancy study. Both conserved end residues are part of each CDR3. The D gene is left open where the match is weak. Size is omitted from some rows. Given values are once, few, many or a class for expanded clones.

j_call: TRBJ1-1
v_call: TRBV6-5
clone_size: once
d_call: .
cdr3_nt: TGTGCCAGCAGTTCAGACTCGGCCACTGAAGCTTTCTTT
cdr3_aa: CASSSDSATEAFF

j_call: TRBJ2-1
v_call: TRBV18
clone_size: .
d_call: .
cdr3_nt: TGTGCCAGCTCACCATCGTTCGGGGGAGTCAATGAGCAGTTCTTC
cdr3_aa: CASSPSFGGVNEQFF

j_call: TRBJ2-3
v_call: TRBV13
clone_size: .
d_call: TRBD2
cdr3_nt: TGTGCCAGCAGCCTCGGAGGGAGGGGAACAGATACGCAGTATTTT
cdr3_aa: CASSLGGRGTDTQYF

j_call: TRBJ2-2
v_call: TRBV7-2
clone_size: .
d_call: TRBD1
cdr3_nt: TGTGCCAGCGCCACAGGGGGCGCAGGAAGCGGGGAGCTGTTTTTT
cdr3_aa: CASATGGAGSGELFF

j_call: TRBJ2-7
v_call: TRBV11-1
clone_size: .
d_call: .
cdr3_nt: TGTGCCAGCAGCTTGTCCCACAGCGAGGGGGACGAGCAGTACTTC
cdr3_aa: CASSLSHSEGDEQYF

j_call: TRBJ1-5
v_call: TRBV7-2
clone_size: .
d_call: .
cdr3_nt: TGTGCCAGCAGCCCCCCCGCGGGCCGTCAGCCCCAGCATTTT
cdr3_aa: CASSPPAGRQPQHF

j_call: TRBJ2-7
v_call: TRBV5-1
clone_size: .
d_call: .
cdr3_nt: TGCGCCAGCAGCTTGGGACAGGCCGCCACCTACGAGCAGTACTTC
cdr3_aa: CASSLGQAATYEQYF

j_call: TRBJ1-2
v_call: TRBV7-9
clone_size: .
d_call: .
cdr3_nt: TGTGCCAGCAGCTTAGAGGACAGAGGCTACACCTTC
cdr3_aa: CASSLEDRGYTF

j_call: TRBJ1-2
v_call: TRBV28
clone_size: .
d_call: TRBD1
cdr3_nt: TGTGCCAGCAGACCCGACAGGGGGGCCATCTATGGCTACACCTTC
cdr3_aa: CASRPDRGAIYGYTF

j_call: TRBJ2-7
v_call: TRBV2
clone_size: .
d_call: TRBD2
cdr3_nt: TGTGCCAGCAGTGTCGGGACTAGCGGGAGGGTGCAGTACTTC
cdr3_aa: CASSVGTSGRVQYF

j_call: TRBJ1-5
v_call: TRBV19
clone_size: .
d_call: .
cdr3_nt: TGTGCCAGTAGTATTAGGTCAGGGCAGACACTTTATAGCAATCAGCCCCAGCATTTT
cdr3_aa: CASSIRSGQTLYSNQPQHF

j_call: TRBJ2-2
v_call: TRBV6-1
clone_size: .
d_call: TRBD2
cdr3_nt: TGTGCCAGCAGTGACGCAGGCAGAGCGGGATGGACCGGGGAGCTGTTTTTT
cdr3_aa: CASSDAGRAGWTGELFF

j_call: TRBJ2-7
v_call: TRBV7-9
clone_size: once
d_call: .
cdr3_nt: TGTGCCAGCAGCTTAGGGGGGGGCGTGGAGCAGTACTTC
cdr3_aa: CASSLGGGVEQYF

j_call: TRBJ2-5
v_call: TRBV29-1
clone_size: .
d_call: TRBD1
cdr3_nt: TGCAGCGTTGTCTCAGGGGGCAGAGAGACCCAGTACTTC
cdr3_aa: CSVVSGGRETQYF

j_call: TRBJ1-5
v_call: TRBV4-1
clone_size: .
d_call: .
cdr3_nt: TGCGCCAGCAGCCCAAGATTGGGCGGCAATCAGCCCCAGCATTTT
cdr3_aa: CASSPRLGGNQPQHF

j_call: TRBJ2-3
v_call: TRBV7-2
clone_size: .
d_call: .
cdr3_nt: TGTGCCAGCAGCCCTCGGACTATCGGCACAGATACGCAGTATTTT
cdr3_aa: CASSPRTIGTDTQYF

j_call: TRBJ1-4
v_call: TRBV19
clone_size: .
d_call: TRBD1
cdr3_nt: TGTGCCAGTAGTACCCTACAGGGGGAAGGAGAAAAACTGTTTTTT
cdr3_aa: CASSTLQGEGEKLFF

j_call: TRBJ2-1
v_call: TRBV6-4
clone_size: few
d_call: TRBD1
cdr3_nt: TGTGCCAGCAGTGACGGGACAGGGGATTACAATGAGCAGTTCTTC
cdr3_aa: CASSDGTGDYNEQFF

j_call: TRBJ2-1
v_call: TRBV10-2
clone_size: .
d_call: .
cdr3_nt: TGCGCCAGCACCACTAGGAAGCTGAATGAGCAGTTCTTC
cdr3_aa: CASTTRKLNEQFF

j_call: TRBJ2-7
v_call: TRBV7-9
clone_size: .
d_call: TRBD2
cdr3_nt: TGTGCCAGCAGCTCCGGGACTAGCGGGACCAAGTCCTACGAGCAGTACTTC
cdr3_aa: CASSSGTSGTKSYEQYF

j_call: TRBJ2-1
v_call: TRBV5-6
clone_size: .
d_call: .
cdr3_nt: TGTGCCAGCAGCTTGGGACTTTCCAATGAGCAGTTCTTC
cdr3_aa: CASSLGLSNEQFF

j_call: TRBJ1-2
v_call: TRBV5-6
clone_size: .
d_call: .
cdr3_nt: TGTGCCAGCAGCTTGGAACAGTACTATGGCTACACCTTC
cdr3_aa: CASSLEQYYGYTF

j_call: TRBJ1-5
v_call: TRBV4-2
clone_size: .
d_call: TRBD1
cdr3_nt: TGTGCCAGCAGCCAAGGACCCGGGACAGGGGGCAGAAGTATCAATCAGCCCCAGCATTTT
cdr3_aa: CASSQGPGTGGRSINQPQHF

j_call: TRBJ1-4
v_call: TRBV5-4
clone_size: .
d_call: TRBD1
cdr3_nt: TGTGCCAGCAGCTTGGTTCCGGGACAGCTAAATGAAAAACTGTTTTTT
cdr3_aa: CASSLVPGQLNEKLFF

j_call: TRBJ2-5
v_call: TRBV5-1
clone_size: .
d_call: .
cdr3_nt: TGCGCCAGCAGCTTGGGTAGGGGGTCAGCGGAGACCCAGTACTTC
cdr3_aa: CASSLGRGSAETQYF

j_call: TRBJ2-7
v_call: TRBV13
clone_size: .
d_call: .
cdr3_nt: TGTGCCAGCAGCTTATTTGCGGGCCTCAGCTCCTACGAGCAGTACTTC
cdr3_aa: CASSLFAGLSSYEQYF

j_call: TRBJ2-1
v_call: TRBV5-6
clone_size: .
d_call: .
cdr3_nt: TGTGCCAGCAGCTCCATCGGGTTTCACACCAATGAGCAGTTCTTC
cdr3_aa: CASSSIGFHTNEQFF

j_call: TRBJ2-5
v_call: TRBV9
clone_size: .
d_call: .
cdr3_nt: TGTGCCAGCAGCGCCCAACATCGGGGAGAGACCCAGTACTTC
cdr3_aa: CASSAQHRGETQYF

j_call: TRBJ2-3
v_call: TRBV7-3
clone_size: .
d_call: .
cdr3_nt: TGTGCCAGCAGTCCGGGGACTTTCACAGATACGCAGTATTTT
cdr3_aa: CASSPGTFTDTQYF

j_call: TRBJ2-2
v_call: TRBV11-1
clone_size: .
d_call: .
cdr3_nt: TGTGCCAGCAGCTTACGGACTACGGGCGGGGAGCTGTTTTTT
cdr3_aa: CASSLRTTGGELFF

j_call: TRBJ2-3
v_call: TRBV29-1
clone_size: .
d_call: TRBD2
cdr3_nt: TGCAGCGTTGAGGGCGGGAGAGGCGCAGATACGCAGTATTTT
cdr3_aa: CSVEGGRGADTQYF

j_call: TRBJ1-2
v_call: TRBV2
clone_size: .
d_call: TRBD1
cdr3_nt: TGTGCCAGCAGCATGAGAGCCGGGACAGGGGTGTCTGGCTACACCTTC
cdr3_aa: CASSMRAGTGVSGYTF

j_call: TRBJ2-7
v_call: TRBV7-2
clone_size: once
d_call: TRBD2
cdr3_nt: TGTGCCAGCAGCTTAGTCGGGGGAGCGGGATTATCCTACGAGCAGTACTTC
cdr3_aa: CASSLVGGAGLSYEQYF

j_call: TRBJ2-5
v_call: TRBV6-1
clone_size: .
d_call: TRBD2
cdr3_nt: TGTGCCAGCAGTGTTGAACTAGCGGATTGGGAGACCCAGTACTTC
cdr3_aa: CASSVELADWETQYF

j_call: TRBJ2-7
v_call: TRBV5-1
clone_size: .
d_call: TRBD2
cdr3_nt: TGCGCCAGCAGCCCACTAGCGGGGCCTTCCTACGAGCAGTACTTC
cdr3_aa: CASSPLAGPSYEQYF

j_call: TRBJ1-4
v_call: TRBV4-1
clone_size: once
d_call: TRBD1
cdr3_nt: TGCGCCAGCAGCCAAGCAACCCAGGGGGATGAAAAACTGTTTTTT
cdr3_aa: CASSQATQGDEKLFF

j_call: TRBJ2-3
v_call: TRBV4-1
clone_size: .
d_call: TRBD2
cdr3_nt: TGCGCCAGCAGCCAACAAACTAAGACTAGCGGGGCCCGGGGTACGCAGTATTTT
cdr3_aa: CASSQQTKTSGARGTQYF

j_call: TRBJ1-2
v_call: TRBV11-3
clone_size: .
d_call: TRBD1
cdr3_nt: TGTGCCAGCAGCTTAGGCCGGACAGGGGATGGCTACACCTTC
cdr3_aa: CASSLGRTGDGYTF

j_call: TRBJ2-3
v_call: TRBV5-1
clone_size: .
d_call: .
cdr3_nt: TGCGCCAGCAGCTTGTTTGTCGGGATCACAGATACGCAGTATTTT
cdr3_aa: CASSLFVGITDTQYF

j_call: TRBJ2-1
v_call: TRBV5-6
clone_size: few
d_call: .
cdr3_nt: TGTGCCAGCAGCTTGGCCGCCGGGAGCTTCAATGAGCAGTTCTTC
cdr3_aa: CASSLAAGSFNEQFF

j_call: TRBJ1-5
v_call: TRBV28
clone_size: .
d_call: .
cdr3_nt: TGTGCCAGCAGTCAACCTAGCCACACCACAGGGTTTGATCAGCCCCAGCATTTT
cdr3_aa: CASSQPSHTTGFDQPQHF

j_call: TRBJ2-3
v_call: TRBV19
clone_size: .
d_call: .
cdr3_nt: TGTGCCAGTAGATACTCGGCGGGAAGCACAGATACGCAGTATTTT
cdr3_aa: CASRYSAGSTDTQYF

j_call: TRBJ2-6
v_call: TRBV4-2
clone_size: many
d_call: .
cdr3_nt: TGTGCCAGCAGCCAAGAACAGGGCTCTGGGGCCAACGTCCTGACTTTC
cdr3_aa: CASSQEQGSGANVLTF

j_call: TRBJ2-7
v_call: TRBV5-1
clone_size: .
d_call: TRBD1
cdr3_nt: TGCGCCAGCAGCAGGGGGGACAGGGACCACGAGCAGTACTTC
cdr3_aa: CASSRGDRDHEQYF

j_call: TRBJ2-7
v_call: TRBV6-8
clone_size: .
d_call: .
cdr3_nt: TGTGCCAGCACCCGGGGAGCGGACAGCTTCTACGAGCAGTACTTC
cdr3_aa: CASTRGADSFYEQYF

j_call: TRBJ2-7
v_call: TRBV30
clone_size: .
d_call: TRBD1
cdr3_nt: TGTGCCTGGGCAAGACAGGGCACCTACGAGCAGTACTTC
cdr3_aa: CAWARQGTYEQYF

j_call: TRBJ1-2
v_call: TRBV6-5
clone_size: .
d_call: TRBD1
cdr3_nt: TGTGCCAGCAGTTATATCAGGGGGTCGGGGTATGGCTACACCTTC
cdr3_aa: CASSYIRGSGYGYTF

j_call: TRBJ2-5
v_call: TRBV5-1
clone_size: .
d_call: .
cdr3_nt: TGCGCCAGCAGCCCCCAGGGGACGTGGCCCGAGACCCAGTACTTC
cdr3_aa: CASSPQGTWPETQYF

j_call: TRBJ2-7
v_call: TRBV29-1
clone_size: once
d_call: TRBD1
cdr3_nt: TGCAGCTACCGGGACAGGGTTACCTACGAGCAGTACTTC
cdr3_aa: CSYRDRVTYEQYF

j_call: TRBJ2-1
v_call: TRBV5-4
clone_size: .
d_call: TRBD2
cdr3_nt: TGTGCCAGCAGCTTGGATAGCGGGATCTACAATGAGCAGTTCTTC
cdr3_aa: CASSLDSGIYNEQFF

j_call: TRBJ1-5
v_call: TRBV7-8
clone_size: .
d_call: .
cdr3_nt: TGTGCCAGCAGCTTAGCACCCGGGGGCAATCAGCCCCAGCATTTT
cdr3_aa: CASSLAPGGNQPQHF

j_call: TRBJ1-1
v_call: TRBV19
clone_size: .
d_call: .
cdr3_nt: TGTGCCAGTAGTCGAACAGGCGGATTGAACACTGAAGCTTTCTTT
cdr3_aa: CASSRTGGLNTEAFF

j_call: TRBJ2-7
v_call: TRBV7-6
clone_size: .
d_call: TRBD1
cdr3_nt: TGTGCCAGCAGCCCTAACACAGGGGGCATATTTTCCGAGCAGTACTTC
cdr3_aa: CASSPNTGGIFSEQYF

j_call: TRBJ2-7
v_call: TRBV6-5
clone_size: .
d_call: .
cdr3_nt: TGTGCCAGCAGTTACTATTTGTCCCCGAGCCACGAGCAGTACTTC
cdr3_aa: CASSYYLSPSHEQYF

j_call: TRBJ2-1
v_call: TRBV13
clone_size: .
d_call: .
cdr3_nt: TGTGCCAGCAGCGCCCAACAGGTCCGGAATGAGCAGTTCTTC
cdr3_aa: CASSAQQVRNEQFF

j_call: TRBJ2-2
v_call: TRBV10-2
clone_size: .
d_call: TRBD2
cdr3_nt: TGCGCCAGCATAGCGGGAGTGTCCCCTAGGACCGGGGAGCTGTTTTTT
cdr3_aa: CASIAGVSPRTGELFF

j_call: TRBJ2-2
v_call: TRBV27
clone_size: once
d_call: .
cdr3_nt: TGTGCCAGCAGTCTTGGACTGATCGGGGAGCTGTTTTTT
cdr3_aa: CASSLGLIGELFF